The 23 T cell receptor beta chains listed next were all sequenced from one sample in a study of T cell clonotyping in hematopoietic cell transplantation. The data were produced by immunoSEQ multiplex PCR, yet TCRdb's version contains in-frame clones alone and is incomplete. Of more than 55,000 clones listed, approximately 94% are singletons. The sequenced material came from peripheral blood mononuclear cells. These receptor sequences come from a middle-aged man in good health. Some clones in this sample may be carry-over from other donors' samples.

This clone was counted once. The V call is TRBV7-3, the J call TRBJ2-2; D gene uncertain. Deletions cut 2 bases from V and 4 bases from J, with 8 bases between. The CDR3 runs to 14 residues. CDR1 is SGHTA, CDR2 FQGTGA, per germline. The CDR3 sequence: CASSLLPGTGELFF. The DNA for the CDR3 is TGTGCCAGCAGCTTACTCCCGGGCACCGGGGAGCTGTTTTTT.

V usage is TRBV30 and J usage is TRBJ2-1; unclear D gene. Trimming removed 1 base from V and 5 bases from J, with 9 bases in between. Germline V gives CDR1 GTSNPN, CDR2 SVGIG (reference sequence). The CDR3 spans 13 residues. CDR3 coding DNA: TGTGCCTGGAGTGAAGGTTGGAACAATGAGCAGTTCTTC. Its protein product is CAWSEGWNNEQFF.

The chain carries TRBV4-3 and TRBJ2-7, with D possibly called TRBD1 or TRBD2 (6 bases each). This CDR3 is 14 amino acids long. Trimming pared 3 bases from V and 4 bases from J, leaving 13 bases between. CDR1 and CDR2 from the germline V gene are LGHNA and YSLEER. In DNA form, the CDR3 reads TGCGCCAGCAGCCAGGAACCGGGGGCGTACGAGCAGTACTTC. Protein sequence: CASSQEPGAYEQYF.

The chain employs TRBV7-6 and TRBJ2-7, with D perhaps TRBD1 (7 bases). From germline, CDR1 is SGHVS and CDR2 FNYEAQ. The CDR3 consists of 13 residues. Trimming cost V 5 bases and J 3 bases, with 11 bases left between them. The CDR3 loop reads CASSARGDYEQYF. The CDR3 region has the DNA TGTGCCAGCAGCGCCAGGGGGGACTACGAGCAGTACTTC.

The rearrangement joins TRBV10-1 to TRBJ2-4; D may be TRBD2 (5 bases). Germline V CDR1 and CDR2: WNHNN, SYGVQD (reference sequence). V lost 8 bases, J lost 6 bases, and 17 bases lay in between. The CDR3 totals 14 residues. The CDR3: CASLPPREGNIQYF. The CDR3 DNA reads as TGCGCCAGCCTCCCTCCTAGAGAGGGAAACATTCAGTACTTC.

This clone has a single count. This sequence joins TRBV6-1 and TRBJ2-2, with 7 bases aligning to TRBD1. Germline-derived CDR1 and CDR2 are MNHNS and SASEGT. The CDR3 is 14 amino acids. The V gene end was trimmed by 10 bases and the J gene end by 3 bases; junction bases not matched to a gene: 8. CDR3 amino acids: CATTGLWDTGELFF. CDR3 sequence (DNA): TGTGCCACGACAGGGCTGTGGGACACCGGGGAGCTGTTTTTT.

The chain recombines TRBV5-1 with TRBJ2-3; D unclear. The CDR3 has 13 amino acids. CDR1 and CDR2 from the germline V gene are SGHRS and YFSETQ. V shed 2 bases and J shed 0 bases, with 4 bases lying between them. The DNA for the CDR3 is TGCGCCAGCAGCTTAGGGAGCACAGATACGCAGTATTTT. Its protein is CASSLGSTDTQYF.

This clone showed up just a few times. The V gene is TRBV6-5, the J gene TRBJ1-1; the D is unclear. This CDR3 is built from 14 residues. V shed 5 bases and J shed 1 base, with 11 bases lying between them. CDR1 and CDR2 from the germline V gene are MNHEY and SVGAGI. CDR3 sequence reads: CASSAGGGNTEAFF. CDR3 nucleotides: TGTGCCAGCAGTGCAGGTGGCGGGAACACTGAAGCTTTCTTT.

The J gene is TRBJ2-7, the V gene TRBV6-5, with TRBD2 matching 8 bases. The CDR3 contains 15 residues. Germline CDR1 and CDR2: MNHEY and SVGAGI. Germline trimming cut 6 bases from V and 3 bases from J; bases unmatched to any gene: 10. CDR3 protein: CASRPRSGSRYEQYF. CDR3 nucleotide sequence: TGTGCCAGCAGACCAAGGAGCGGGAGTCGCTACGAGCAGTACTTC.

The genes are TRBV7-9 and TRBJ1-5; TRBD1 might be the D (6 bases). CDR1 SEHNR and CDR2 FQNEAQ come from the germline V gene (reference sequence). Trimming took off 5 bases at V and 4 bases at J, with 12 bases between the two ends. The CDR3 contains 14 residues. The CDR3 DNA reads as TGTGCCAGCAGCCCGACAGGTTCTAATCAGCCCCAGCATTTT. Its protein is CASSPTGSNQPQHF.

The chain recombines TRBV29-1 with TRBJ2-7; no clear D. CDR3 length: 13 residues. Germline loops: CDR1 SQVTM, CDR2 ANQGSEA. The V end was cut by 5 bases, the J end by 0 bases, with 11 bases between. The CDR3 sequence is CSVSQQSSYEQYF. The CDR3 nucleotides read TGCAGCGTTTCACAGCAGTCCTCCTACGAGCAGTACTTC.

The rearrangement joins TRBV19 to TRBJ1-2; D is unresolved. CDR1 is LNHDA, CDR2 SQIVND, per germline (reference sequence). The CDR3 totals 15 residues. The germline V and J ends were trimmed by 5 bases and 5 bases, with 18 bases remaining between them. CDR3 in amino acids: CASSPGRGGVYGYTF. In nucleotides, the CDR3 is TGTGCCAGTAGTCCAGGACGCGGAGGAGTTTATGGCTACACCTTC. Looking up the rest from reference TRBV19 and TRBJ1-2 gives the full variable domain: DGGITQSPKYLFRKEGQNVTLSCEQNLNHDAMYWYRQDPGQGLRLIYYSQIVNDFQKGDIAEGYSVSREKKESFPLTVTSAQKNPTAFYLCASSPGRGGVYGYTFGSGTRLTVV.

V and J are TRBV11-2 and TRBJ1-2; 8 nucleotides match TRBD1. The CDR3 totals 15 residues. Germline assignment: CDR1 SGHAT and CDR2 FQNNGV. Germline trimming cut 1 base from V and 8 bases from J; bases unmatched to any gene: 9. The CDR3: CASSLGTQGAEGYTF. In nucleotides, the CDR3 is TGTGCCAGCAGCTTAGGTACCCAGGGGGCTGAAGGCTACACCTTC.

The chain couples TRBV7-2 to TRBJ2-2, with D perhaps TRBD2 (5 bases). The CDR3 runs to 14 residues. Looked up from germline, CDR1 is SGHTA and CDR2 is FQGNSA. Deletions cut 2 bases from V and 7 bases from J, with 11 bases between. The CDR3 bases are TGTGCCAGCAGCTTAATGGGCGGAGGCGGGGAGCTGTTTTTT. It translates to CASSLMGGGGELFF.

This chain connects TRBV6-4 to TRBJ2-2; TRBD1 might be the D (5 bases). Germline lookup yields CDR1 MRHNA and CDR2 SNTAGT. The CDR3 is made up of 14 amino acids. Trimming removed 1 base at V and 7 bases at J, with 10 bases between. The CDR3 nucleotides read TGTGCCAGCAGTGACTGGCAGGGCATCGGGGAGCTGTTTTTT. This codes for CASSDWQGIGELFF.

The CDR3 is CASSLPRTYGYTF. CDR3 DNA sequence: TGTGCCAGCAGTTTACCCAGGACCTATGGCTACACCTTC. This sequence joins TRBV28 and TRBJ1-2, with D hard to call. The CDR3 runs 13 residues. Germline CDR1 reads MDHEN; CDR2 reads SYDVKM. V lost 2 bases and J 4 bases, leaving 8 bases between the germline ends.

The chain combines TRBV5-1 with TRBJ2-7; 7 nucleotides match TRBD1. Germline trimming cut 2 bases from V and 2 bases from J; bases unmatched to any gene: 4. The CDR3 has 14 residues. Looked up from germline, CDR1 is SGHRS and CDR2 is YFSETQ. The CDR3 sequence: CASSFRDSAYEQYF. CDR3 DNA: TGCGCCAGCAGCTTTCGGGACAGCGCCTACGAGCAGTACTTC.

This clone was seen a handful of times. The rearrangement links TRBV18 to TRBJ2-2, with no clear D. V gave up 4 bases and J gave up 0 bases, with 6 bases separating them. The CDR3 is made up of 14 amino acids. CDR1 is KGHSH and CDR2 is LQKENI in the germline V gene. CDR3: CASSQNSNTGELFF. Written as DNA, the CDR3 is TGTGCCAGCTCACAGAATTCGAACACCGGGGAGCTGTTTTTT.

The genes are TRBV28 and TRBJ1-2, with D perhaps TRBD1 (5 bases). Trimming took 10 bases from V and 5 from J, leaving 17 bases between them. CDR3 length: 13 amino acids. Germline V gene data show CDR1 as MDHEN and CDR2 as SYDVKM. Here the CDR3 DNA reads TGTGCCACTGGGGGGGTAGGGATATATGGCTACACCTTC. It translates to CATGGVGIYGYTF.

This rearrangement joins TRBV19 to TRBJ1-6, with TRBD1 matching over 8 bases. V lost 1 base and J lost 8; bases outside the gene matches: 4. Looked up from germline, CDR1 is LNHDA and CDR2 is SQIVND (reference sequence). The CDR3 has 15 amino acids. In DNA, the CDR3 is TGTGCCAGTAGTATAGGCAGGGGGCTGGATTCACCCCTCCACTTT. Its protein is CASSIGRGLDSPLHF.

The chain recombines TRBV7-2 with TRBJ1-5, with D perhaps TRBD1 (5 bases). The length of the CDR3 is 12 residues. Germline CDR1 is SGHTA and CDR2 is FQGNSA. Trimming stripped 7 bases from V and 11 bases from J, with 15 bases between. CDR3 sequence reads: CASKRDGGAQHF. For the CDR3, the DNA is TGTGCCAGCAAGCGGGACGGAGGAGCCCAGCATTTT.

The chain links TRBV14 to TRBJ1-2, with D maybe TRBD1 (5 bases). This CDR3 comprises 14 residues. V was trimmed by 2 bases and J by 2 bases, leaving 9 bases between them. The germline gives CDR1 SGHDN, CDR2 FVKESK. CDR3 amino acids: CASSQWGENYGYTF. The CDR3 DNA is TGTGCCAGCAGCCAATGGGGGGAAAACTATGGCTACACCTTC. The full variable domain, completed using reference TRBV14 and TRBJ1-2, is EAGVTQFPSHSVIEKGQTVTLRCDPISGHDNLYWYRRVMGKEIKFLLHFVKESKQDESGMPNNRFLAERTGGTYSTLKVQPAELEDSGVYFCASSQWGENYGYTFGSGTRLTVV.

This chain links TRBV5-8 with TRBJ1-5; TRBD1 might be the D (6 bases). Germline V gives CDR1 SGHTS, CDR2 YDEGEE. This CDR3 contains 13 residues. Deletions cut 3 bases from V and 6 bases from J, with 10 bases between. The chain's CDR3 is CASSSLQGQPQHF. The CDR3 coding sequence is TGTGCCAGCAGCTCCTTACAGGGTCAGCCCCAGCATTTT.